A selection of T cell receptor beta chains follows, all from one sample in a study of shared clonotypes between healthy human individuals. Sequencing used immunoSEQ multiplex PCR; TCRdb keeps in-frame clones, though not all of them. The data contain roughly 1.4 million clones, 98% of them singletons. The specimen was naive CD4+ T cells sorted from blood. The receptors were gathered from a young man in good health. The CDR3 runs from the conserved cysteine through the conserved F or W. D genes are given only for firm matches. Only some rows state a clone size, as once, few, many or a class for expanded clones.

d_gene	v_gene	abundance	j_gene	CDR3nt	CDR3aa
-	TRBV6-5	-	TRBJ2-5	TGTGCCAGCAGGTACGGATCGGAGGAGACCCAGTACTTC	CASRYGSEETQYF
-	TRBV5-1	-	TRBJ1-2	TGCGCCAGCAGCTCATTTTCTTCGGGTAATGGCTACACCTTC	CASSSFSSGNGYTF
-	TRBV6-5	once	TRBJ2-5	TGTGCCAGCAGTTCAGCGTGGGAGACCCAGTACTTC	CASSSAWETQYF
TRBD2	TRBV4-3	-	TRBJ2-1	TGCGCCAGCAGCCAAGCCGGGGGGGGAGGCGATGAGCAGTTCTTC	CASSQAGGGGDEQFF
-	TRBV12-5	-	TRBJ2-5	TGTGCTAGTGGTTTGGTAGGCGGGGAGACCCAGTACTTC	CASGLVGGETQYF
-	TRBV18	-	TRBJ2-5	TGTGCCAGCTCACCACCGACGGAGACCCAGTACTTC	CASSPPTETQYF
-	TRBV14	-	TRBJ2-1	TGTGCCAGCAGCCAAGTCAGAGGCAATGAGCAGTTCTTC	CASSQVRGNEQFF
-	TRBV4-2	-	TRBJ2-7	TGTGCCAGCAGCCAAGATCACCGGGGGTTCTACGAGCAGTACTTC	CASSQDHRGFYEQYF
TRBD2	TRBV6-1	-	TRBJ2-1	TGTGCCAGCAACCTAGCGGGAATGAACAATGAGCAGTTCTTC	CASNLAGMNNEQFF
-	TRBV19	-	TRBJ2-1	TGTGCCAGTAGTATGGGGCGGGAAGAATACAATGAGCAGTTCTTC	CASSMGREEYNEQFF
-	TRBV5-1	-	TRBJ2-7	TGCGCCAGCAGCTTGGTGGCGGGGTCCTACGAGCAGTACTTC	CASSLVAGSYEQYF
TRBD2	TRBV5-1	-	TRBJ2-7	TGCGCCAGCAGCTTGGGGCGCAGGGAGGGGAGCTACGAGCAGTACTTC	CASSLGRREGSYEQYF
-	TRBV7-2	-	TRBJ1-5	TGTGCCAGCGCTGACAGCAATCAGCCCCAGCATTTT	CASADSNQPQHF
-	TRBV4-3	-	TRBJ1-2	TGCGCCAGCAGCCACGGACACTATGGCTACACCTTC	CASSHGHYGYTF
-	TRBV5-1	once	TRBJ2-1	TGCGCCAGCAGCATAAGGGGAAATGAGCAGTTCTTC	CASSIRGNEQFF
-	TRBV6-1	-	TRBJ1-2	TGTGCCAGCAGTGACCATGGGCAGGGGAGAGGATACACCTTC	CASSDHGQGRGYTF
-	TRBV2	-	TRBJ2-1	TGTGCCAGCACCGGGACTGGGGCTGGTGAGCAGTTCTTC	CASTGTGAGEQFF
-	TRBV6-5	-	TRBJ2-7	TGTGCCAGCAGTTCAGCGGGACAGAAATCCTACGAGCAGTACTTC	CASSSAGQKSYEQYF
TRBD2	TRBV19	-	TRBJ2-7	TGTGCCAGTAGTAGACCCGTTAGCGGGAGGCTAATCTACGAGCAGTACTTC	CASSRPVSGRLIYEQYF
-	TRBV7-9	-	TRBJ2-5	TGTGCCAGCAGCGCTGGCGTGGCGGCACAGTACCAAGAGACCCAGTACTTC	CASSAGVAAQYQETQYF
-	TRBV29-1	-	TRBJ2-1	TGCAGCGTTGCTATAGGTTGGGAGCAGTTCTTC	CSVAIGWEQFF
TRBD2	TRBV7-2	-	TRBJ2-2	TGTGCCAGCAGCAATCGGGCTAGCGGGGTCACCGGGGAGCTGTTTTTT	CASSNRASGVTGELFF
-	TRBV5-1	-	TRBJ2-2	TGCGCCAGCAGCCTGTGGGGAAGAACAGGGACCACCGGGGAGCTGTTTTTT	CASSLWGRTGTTGELFF
-	TRBV11-3	-	TRBJ2-5	TGTGCCAGCAGCCGGGACGGCCAAGAGACCCAGTACTTC	CASSRDGQETQYF
TRBD2	TRBV10-1	-	TRBJ2-2	TGCGCCAGCAGTGGTGGGCGGGAGTCGGTGTCCGGGGAGCTGTTTTTT	CASSGGRESVSGELFF
-	TRBV2	-	TRBJ1-5	TGTGCCAGCAGTGAACAGAAAGGCAATCAGCCCCAGCATTTT	CASSEQKGNQPQHF
TRBD1	TRBV9	-	TRBJ1-1	TGTGCCAGCAGCGTAGAGACAGGGTATACTGAAGCTTTCTTT	CASSVETGYTEAFF
TRBD2	TRBV28	-	TRBJ2-6	TGTGCCAGCAGCCTAATAGGGGCTAGCGGTCTTCTAACCAACGTCCTGACTTTC	CASSLIGASGLLTNVLTF
-	TRBV28	-	TRBJ2-1	TGTGCCGGGGGCAGGCTAGGCAATGAGCAGTTCTTC	CAGGRLGNEQFF
-	TRBV2	-	TRBJ2-7	TGTGCCAGCAGACGGGACGGTTCCTACGAGCAGTACTTC	CASRRDGSYEQYF
-	TRBV10-3	-	TRBJ1-2	TGTGCCATCAGACCACAGGGATCTGACTATGGCTACACCTTC	CAIRPQGSDYGYTF
-	TRBV25-1	-	TRBJ2-7	TGTGCCAGCAGTGACCAGGGCCTGCGCCGGCAGTACTTC	CASSDQGLRRQYF
-	TRBV11-3	-	TRBJ2-3	TGTGCCAGCAGCTTCAGGCGCACAGATACGCAGTATTTT	CASSFRRTDTQYF
-	TRBV14	few	TRBJ2-7	TGTGCCAGCAGCCTATACTACGAGCAGTACTTC	CASSLYYEQYF
-	TRBV5-1	once	TRBJ2-6	TGCGCCAGCAGCTTGGAGACGGCTCACTCTGGGGCCAACGTCCTGACTTTC	CASSLETAHSGANVLTF
-	TRBV10-3	-	TRBJ2-7	TGTGCCATCAGAGGGGGTCGGGAGCAGTACTTC	CAIRGGREQYF
-	TRBV19	-	TRBJ2-7	TGTGCCAGTAGCTCAACCTTTAGTTCCGAGCAGTACTTC	CASSSTFSSEQYF
-	TRBV7-2	-	TRBJ2-7	TGTGCCAGCAGCTTATTGGGGGGCGCAATGAACGAGCAGTACTTC	CASSLLGGAMNEQYF
-	TRBV11-3	-	TRBJ2-3	TGTGCCAGCAGCTTATCTAGCGCCACAGATACGCAGTATTTT	CASSLSSATDTQYF
-	TRBV14	-	TRBJ2-1	TGTGCCAGCAGCCCCCGGTGGGTGGAACTTGTCGATGAGCAGTTCTTC	CASSPRWVELVDEQFF
-	TRBV14	-	TRBJ2-7	TGTGCCAGCAGCCAAGAACCTAGCCCGAGCTCCTACGAGCAGTACTTC	CASSQEPSPSSYEQYF
TRBD1	TRBV28	-	TRBJ1-5	TGTGCCAGCAGGCTACAGGGGGCGCCTGGTCAGCCCCAGCATTTT	CASRLQGAPGQPQHF
-	TRBV7-9	-	TRBJ2-7	TGTGCCAGCGGATGGGGGCAGACGGCCTACGAGCAGTACTTC	CASGWGQTAYEQYF
TRBD1	TRBV5-1	-	TRBJ2-5	TGCGCCAGCAGACCGAATCGACAGGGCTCCCAAGAGACCCAGTACTTC	CASRPNRQGSQETQYF
-	TRBV6-1	-	TRBJ2-1	TGTGCCAGCGTCGGTCAGGGCAGGGGTGAGCAGTTCTTC	CASVGQGRGEQFF
-	TRBV7-2	-	TRBJ1-5	TGTGCCAGCAGCCACGGACAGCTCCAGTTCTATAGCAATCAGCCCCAGCATTTT	CASSHGQLQFYSNQPQHF